One TCR beta chain is described in this entry. Antigen: not known. CD4+ T cells from unexposed donors were obtained before the COVID-19 pandemic (2011-2018). After more than eight days of culture, CD4+ T cells were isolated. As cell numbers allowed, unexposed-donor CD4+ T cells faced SARS-CoV-2 S/N and four cold-coronavirus spikes. About 1.9 million PBMCs per well were cultured with approximately 10 IU/ml IL-2. The table came from immunoSEQ multiplex PCR; TCRdb's copy has only in-frame clones and leaves some out. Here the sample spans tens of thousands of clones, approximately 78% being singletons. The CDR3 is 15 amino acids. V lost 3 bases and J 7 bases, leaving 13 bases between the germline ends. Germline V gene lookup returns CDR1 KGHSH and CDR2 LQKENI. The data belong to a study of CD4 T cells in relation to SARS-CoV-2 and coronaviruses.

Sequencing input: CD4+ T cells from PBMCs, cultured in vitro. The clonotype originates from a human donor in good health. The rearrangement joins TRBV18 to TRBJ1-6, with D perhaps matching TRBD1 (5 bases). CDR3 region: CASSPETVANSPLHF. The CDR3 nucleotides are TGTGCCAGCTCACCGGAGACAGTGGCGAATTCACCCCTCCACTTT.